These 3 T cell receptor beta chains were all obtained from the same sample, sequenced in a study of neurological immune-mediated disorders. TCRdb independently ran MiXCR on the 5' RACE reads; one entry per CDR3 protein. The sample records fewer than 20,000 distinct CDR3 sequences, roughly 14% being singletons. The sequenced sample was PBMCs. The receptors shown here come from a man between 60 and 70 years old with HTLV-1-associated myelopathy (HAM/TSP).

The V call is TRBV7-8, the J call TRBJ2-2; 7 nucleotides align to TRBD2. The trim removed 2 bases at V and 0 bases at J, leaving 3 bases unmatched. CDR1 SGHVS and CDR2 FQNEAQ come from the germline V gene. CDR3 length: 16 amino acids. The CDR3 nucleotides read TGTGCCAGCAGCTTATGGGGGGGGGCGAACACCGGGGAGCTGTTTTTT. This gives the protein CASSLWGGANTGELFF.

This clonotype was counted at least ten times. The CDR3 DNA sequence: TGTGCCAGCAGCTATCTAGCGGGGGGGCGGGGAGAGACCCAGTACTTC. Amino acid sequence: CASSYLAGGRGETQYF. The V and J genes are TRBV7-2 and TRBJ2-5, with 12 positions matching TRBD2. Germline CDR1 and CDR2: SGHTA and FQGNSA. V shed 4 bases, J shed 4 bases, and the junction held 7 bases outside the gene matches. This CDR3 region has 16 residues.

At least ten counts were recorded for this clonotype. The chain links TRBV12-3 or TRBV12-4 to TRBJ2-7; 12 bases are shared with TRBD2. This CDR3 comprises 16 residues. The J segment lost 3 bases and the V segment lost 6 bases, leaving 9 bases of the junction unmatched. CDR3 sequence: CASSITSGGSLYEQYF. CDR3 nucleotide sequence: TGTGCCAGCAGCATAACTAGCGGGGGGTCCCTCTACGAGCAGTACTTC.